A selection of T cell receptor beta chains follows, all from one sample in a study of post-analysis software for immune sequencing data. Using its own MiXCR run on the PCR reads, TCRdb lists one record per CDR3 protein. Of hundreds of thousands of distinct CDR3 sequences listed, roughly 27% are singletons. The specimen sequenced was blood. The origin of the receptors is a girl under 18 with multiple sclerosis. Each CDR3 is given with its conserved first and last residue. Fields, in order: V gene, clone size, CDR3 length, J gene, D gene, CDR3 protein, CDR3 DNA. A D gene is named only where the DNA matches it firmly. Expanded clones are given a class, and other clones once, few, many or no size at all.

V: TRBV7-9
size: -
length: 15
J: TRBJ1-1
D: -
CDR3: CASSPVSGGAGEAFF
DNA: TGTGCCAGCAGCCCCGTGTCTGGGGGCGCGGGTGAAGCTTTCTTT

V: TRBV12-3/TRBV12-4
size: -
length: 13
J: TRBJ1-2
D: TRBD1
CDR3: CASSLYLGQGGTF
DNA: TGTGCCAGCAGTTTGTATCTGGGACAGGGGGGCACCTTC

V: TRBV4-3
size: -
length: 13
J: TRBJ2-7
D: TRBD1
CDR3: CASSQQGAHEQYF
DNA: TGCGCCAGCAGTCAACAGGGGGCCCACGAGCAGTACTTC

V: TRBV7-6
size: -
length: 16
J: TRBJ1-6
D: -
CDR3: CASSFATAPNNSPLHF
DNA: TGTGCCAGCAGCTTTGCGACAGCGCCCAATAATTCACCCCTCCACTTT

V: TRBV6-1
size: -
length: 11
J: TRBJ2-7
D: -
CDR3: CASSQTPEQYF
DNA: TGTGCCAGCAGTCAGACACCCGAGCAGTACTTC

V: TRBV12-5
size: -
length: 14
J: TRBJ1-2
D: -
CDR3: CASGKGQPPYGYTF
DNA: TGTGCTAGTGGAAAAGGACAGCCACCCTATGGCTACACCTTC

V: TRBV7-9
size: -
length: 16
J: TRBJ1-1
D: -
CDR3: CASSFGVGARETEAFF
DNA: TGTGCCAGCAGCTTCGGTGTGGGGGCGAGGGAAACTGAAGCTTTCTTT

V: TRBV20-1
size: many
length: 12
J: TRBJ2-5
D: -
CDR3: CSATGAQETQYF
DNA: TGCAGTGCAACCGGAGCGCAAGAGACCCAGTACTTC

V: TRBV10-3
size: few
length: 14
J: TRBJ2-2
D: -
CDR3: CAIWFREDTGELFF
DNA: TGTGCCATCTGGTTCAGGGAGGACACCGGGGAGCTGTTTTTT

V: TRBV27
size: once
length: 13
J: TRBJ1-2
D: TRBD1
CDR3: CASRGQGPYGYTF
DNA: TGTGCCAGCAGGGGACAGGGGCCCTATGGCTACACCTTC

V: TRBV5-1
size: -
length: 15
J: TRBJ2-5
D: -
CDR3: CASSGRPDNQETQYF
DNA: TGCGCCAGCAGCGGACGTCCAGACAACCAAGAGACCCAGTACTTC

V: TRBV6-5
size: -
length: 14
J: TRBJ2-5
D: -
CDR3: CASSRTGGKETQYF
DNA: TGTGCCAGCAGTAGGACCGGGGGCAAAGAGACCCAGTACTTC

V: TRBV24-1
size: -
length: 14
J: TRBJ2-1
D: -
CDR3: CAVGTPSSYNEQFF
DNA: TGTGCCGTGGGGACCCCCAGCTCCTACAATGAGCAGTTCTTC

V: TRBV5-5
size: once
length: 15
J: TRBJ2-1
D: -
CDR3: CASSLAGWPSNEQFF
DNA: TGTGCCAGCAGCTTGGCGGGATGGCCTTCCAATGAGCAGTTCTTC

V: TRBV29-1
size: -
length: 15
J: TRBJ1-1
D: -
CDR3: CSVVAPWTLNTEAFF
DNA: TGCAGCGTTGTGGCCCCGTGGACATTGAACACTGAAGCTTTCTTT

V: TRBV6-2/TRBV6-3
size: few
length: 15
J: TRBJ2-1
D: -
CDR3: CASSYSGTFHNEQFF
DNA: TGTGCCAGCAGTTACTCAGGGACTTTCCACAATGAGCAGTTCTTC

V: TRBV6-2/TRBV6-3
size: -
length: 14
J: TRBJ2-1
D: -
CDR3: CASGRGGTHSEQFF
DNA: TGTGCTAGTGGCCGTGGGGGGACTCACAGTGAGCAGTTCTTC

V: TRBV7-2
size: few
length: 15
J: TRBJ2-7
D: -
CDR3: CASSLAAQVTYEQYF
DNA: TGTGCCAGCAGCTTAGCAGCGCAGGTTACCTACGAGCAGTACTTC

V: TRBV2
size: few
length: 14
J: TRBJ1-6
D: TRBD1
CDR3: CATGQGALNSPLHF
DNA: TGTGCCACCGGACAGGGGGCATTGAATTCACCCCTCCACTTT

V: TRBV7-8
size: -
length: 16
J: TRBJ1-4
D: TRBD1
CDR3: CASSLAQDRGDEKLFF
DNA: TGTGCCAGCAGCTTAGCCCAGGACAGGGGTGACGAAAAACTGTTTTTT

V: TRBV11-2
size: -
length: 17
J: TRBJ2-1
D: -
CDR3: CASSLGIGGSSYNEQFF
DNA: TGTGCCAGCAGCTTAGGAATTGGCGGAAGCTCCTACAATGAGCAGTTCTTC

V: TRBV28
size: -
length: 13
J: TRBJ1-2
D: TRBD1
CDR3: CASKRGPGYGYTF
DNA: TGTGCCAGCAAAAGGGGGCCGGGGTATGGCTACACCTTC

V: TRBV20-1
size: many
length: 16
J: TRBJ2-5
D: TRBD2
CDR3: CSARDRGLAGAETQYF
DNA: TGCAGTGCTAGAGATAGGGGACTAGCGGGGGCAGAGACCCAGTACTTC

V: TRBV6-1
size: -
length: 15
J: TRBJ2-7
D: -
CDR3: CASSGGWGPSYEQYF
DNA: TGTGCCAGCAGTGGGGGCTGGGGACCCTCCTACGAGCAGTACTTC

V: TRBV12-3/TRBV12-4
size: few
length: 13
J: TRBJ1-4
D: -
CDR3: CASSFRSGEKLFF
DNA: TGTGCCAGCAGTTTCCGTTCGGGGGAAAAACTGTTTTTT

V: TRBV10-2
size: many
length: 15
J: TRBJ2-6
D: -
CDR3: CASSDLGSGANVLTF
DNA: TGCGCCAGCAGTGATTTGGGCTCTGGGGCCAACGTCCTGACTTTC

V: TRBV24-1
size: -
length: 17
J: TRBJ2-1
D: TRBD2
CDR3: CATSDTFRDYRVNEQFF
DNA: TGTGCCACCAGTGATACGTTCCGGGACTACAGAGTTAATGAGCAGTTCTTC

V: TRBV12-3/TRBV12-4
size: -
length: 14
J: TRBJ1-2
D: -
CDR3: CASRPGGWNYGYTF
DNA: TGTGCCAGCAGACCCGGGGGCTGGAACTATGGCTACACCTTC

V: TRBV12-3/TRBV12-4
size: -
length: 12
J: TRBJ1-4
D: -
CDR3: CASRSTNEKLFF
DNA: TGTGCCAGCAGGTCAACTAATGAAAAACTGTTTTTT

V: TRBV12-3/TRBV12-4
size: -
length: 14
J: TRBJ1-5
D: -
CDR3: CASRHGQSNQPQHF
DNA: TGTGCCAGCAGACACGGACAGAGCAATCAGCCCCAGCATTTT

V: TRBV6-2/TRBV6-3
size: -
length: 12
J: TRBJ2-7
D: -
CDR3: CASSYSLDEQYF
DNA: TGTGCCAGCAGTTATTCCCTCGACGAGCAGTACTTC

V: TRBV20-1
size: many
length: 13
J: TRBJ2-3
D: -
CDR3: CSAPKGGADTQYF
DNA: TGCAGTGCCCCGAAGGGGGGGGCAGATACGCAGTATTTT

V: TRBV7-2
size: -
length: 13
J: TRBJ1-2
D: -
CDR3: CASSEDGAYGYTF
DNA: TGTGCCAGCAGCGAGGACGGGGCCTATGGCTACACCTTC

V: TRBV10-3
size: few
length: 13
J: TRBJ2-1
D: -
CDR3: CAISGWGDNEQFF
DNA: TGTGCCATCAGTGGGTGGGGGGACAATGAGCAGTTCTTC

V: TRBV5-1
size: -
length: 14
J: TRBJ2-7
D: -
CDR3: CASSLRGRSDEQYF
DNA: TGCGCCAGCAGCTTGCGGGGCAGGAGCGACGAGCAGTACTTC

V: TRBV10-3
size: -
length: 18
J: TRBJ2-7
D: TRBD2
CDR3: CAISESGAGGQSSYEQYF
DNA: TGTGCCATCAGTGAGTCGGGGGCGGGGGGCCAAAGCTCCTACGAGCAGTACTTC

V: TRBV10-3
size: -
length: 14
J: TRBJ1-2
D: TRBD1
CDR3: CAIGTGGSNYGYTF
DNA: TGTGCCATCGGGACAGGGGGTTCTAACTATGGCTACACCTTC

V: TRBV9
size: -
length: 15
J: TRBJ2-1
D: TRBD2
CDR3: CASSVASSGWEEQFF
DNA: TGTGCCAGCAGCGTAGCGAGTAGCGGGTGGGAAGAGCAGTTCTTC

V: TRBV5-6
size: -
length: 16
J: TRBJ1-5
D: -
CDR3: CASSLGASAFNQPQHF
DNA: TGTGCCAGCAGCTTGGGCGCCTCGGCGTTCAATCAGCCCCAGCATTTT

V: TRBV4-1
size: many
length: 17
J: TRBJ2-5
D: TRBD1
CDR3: CASSQDPTGGIQETQYF
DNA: TGCGCCAGCAGCCAAGATCCAACAGGGGGAATCCAAGAGACCCAGTACTTC

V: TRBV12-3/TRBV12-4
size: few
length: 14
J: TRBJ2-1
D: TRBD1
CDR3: CASSPLTGWREQFF
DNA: TGTGCCAGCAGTCCATTGACAGGGTGGCGCGAGCAGTTCTTC

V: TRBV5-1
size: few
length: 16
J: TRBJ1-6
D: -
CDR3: CASSRGDNDINSPLHF
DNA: TGCGCCAGCAGCCGCGGGGACAACGATATTAATTCACCCCTCCACTTT

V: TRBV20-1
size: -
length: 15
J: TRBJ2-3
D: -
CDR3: CSAPVASEGTDTQYF
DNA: TGCAGTGCCCCCGTGGCTAGCGAAGGCACAGATACGCAGTATTTT

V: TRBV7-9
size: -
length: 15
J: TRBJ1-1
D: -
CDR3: CAILRGSAENTEAFF
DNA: TGTGCCATCCTTCGGGGTTCGGCGGAGAACACTGAAGCTTTCTTT

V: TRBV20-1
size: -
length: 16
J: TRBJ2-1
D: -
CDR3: CSARDRGRGIDNEQFF
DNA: TGCAGTGCTAGAGATAGGGGGCGGGGGATAGACAATGAGCAGTTCTTC

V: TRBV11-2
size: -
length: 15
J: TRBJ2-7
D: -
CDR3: CASSFSHSLNYEQYF
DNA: TGTGCCAGCAGCTTTTCGCATTCTCTGAATTACGAGCAGTACTTC

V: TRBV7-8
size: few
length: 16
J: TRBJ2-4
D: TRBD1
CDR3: CASSTDRGLGKNIQYF
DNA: TGTGCCAGCAGCACCGACAGGGGGCTGGGCAAAAACATTCAGTACTTC

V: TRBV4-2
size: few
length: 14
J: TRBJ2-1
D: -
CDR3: CASSQAEMRREQFF
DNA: TGTGCCAGCAGCCAAGCGGAGATGCGACGTGAGCAGTTCTTC

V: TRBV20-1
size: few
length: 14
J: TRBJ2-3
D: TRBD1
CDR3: CSAGQGARADTQYF
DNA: TGCAGTGCCGGACAGGGGGCGCGGGCAGATACGCAGTATTTT

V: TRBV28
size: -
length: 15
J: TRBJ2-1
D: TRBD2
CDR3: CASSPIAGATNEQFF
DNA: TGTGCCAGCAGTCCTATAGCGGGAGCCACCAATGAGCAGTTCTTC